These 20 T cell receptor beta chains were all obtained from the same sample, sequenced in a study of technical replicates of blood from a handful of donors. The repertoire was sequenced with immunoSEQ multiplex PCR; TCRdb's copy has only in-frame clones and lacks some. The sample shows about 79,000 clones, about nine tenths of them seen only once. Specimen: T cells isolated from PBMCs. These receptors were collected from a human donor in good health. Some clones in this sample may be carry-over from other donors' samples.

J is TRBJ1-5 and V is TRBV7-2, with 8 positions matching TRBD1. CDR1 and CDR2 from the germline V gene are SGHTA and FQGNSA. CDR3 size: 15 residues. Trimming cost V 5 bases and J 0 bases; bases outside gene matches: 3. CDR3 region: CASSPGQVSNQPQHF. CDR3 DNA sequence: TGTGCCAGCAGCCCGGGACAGGTTAGCAATCAGCCCCAGCATTTT.

The rearrangement uses TRBV5-1 and TRBJ2-2, with D tentatively TRBD2 (6 bases). Germline V gives CDR1 SGHRS, CDR2 YFSETQ. Trimming pared 3 bases from V and 1 base from J, leaving 10 bases between. This CDR3 region has 15 residues. The CDR3 is CASSSGTQNTGELFF. For the CDR3, the DNA is TGCGCCAGCAGCTCCGGGACTCAGAACACCGGGGAGCTGTTTTTT.

This clone showed up just a few times. The chain carries TRBV30 and TRBJ1-4, with a weak D call TRBD1 (5 bases). The length of the CDR3 is 14 residues. In germline, CDR1 is GTSNPN, CDR2 SVGIG (reference sequence). Trimming stripped 2 bases from V and 8 bases from J, with 15 bases between. CDR3 loop: CAWSKNGPGEKLFF. The CDR3 bases are TGTGCCTGGAGTAAAAACGGCCCAGGGGAAAAACTGTTTTTT.

The chain is built from TRBV20-1 and TRBJ1-1; D unresolved. CDR3 length: 11 amino acids. Germline CDR1 DFQATT, CDR2 SNEGSKA (reference sequence). Deletions cut 7 bases from V and 5 bases from J, with 11 bases between. CDR3 protein: CSVRRVTEAFF. DNA of the CDR3: TGCAGTGTTAGGAGGGTAACTGAAGCTTTCTTT.

This chain joins TRBV5-4 and TRBJ2-1; 13 bases map to TRBD2. The ends lost 4 bases at V and 11 bases at J; junction bases unmatched: 6. The CDR3 has 14 residues. Germline assignment: CDR1 SGHNT and CDR2 YYREEE (reference sequence). CDR3 bases: TGTGCCAGCAGCCGGGCCGGGACTAGCGGGAAGCAGTTCTTC. Its translation: CASSRAGTSGKQFF.

This chain uses TRBV2 with TRBJ2-1; 9 bases fit TRBD2. The germline V gene encodes CDR1 SNHLY and CDR2 FYNNEI. V was pared by 7 bases and J by 8 bases, with 12 bases of the junction left unmatched. This CDR3 contains 15 residues. In DNA form, the CDR3 reads TGTGCCAGCAAGCTTATAGCGGGAGTTTACGATGAGCAGTTCTTC. As protein: CASKLIAGVYDEQFF.

The chain employs TRBV27 and TRBJ1-4; 8 bases map to TRBD1. The V gene's germline CDR1 is MNHEY and CDR2 SMNVEV (reference sequence). After removal of 5 bases from V and 6 bases from J, the junction contained 5 bases not matched to a gene. CDR3 length equals 14 residues. Here the CDR3 reads CASSTRGQHEKLFF. In DNA, the CDR3 is TGTGCCAGCAGTACCAGGGGGCAGCATGAAAAACTGTTTTTT.

This clone was counted a single time. This sample also contains other DNA sequences that code for the same CDR3. This chain links TRBV6-5 with TRBJ2-7, with TRBD2 matching 8 bases. This CDR3 has 13 residues. Germline-derived CDR1 and CDR2 are MNHEY and SVGAGI. V lost 5 bases, J lost 3 bases, and 3 bases stayed unmatched. CDR3 bases: TGTGCCAGCAGTCGAACTAGCGGCTACGAGCAGTACTTC. This sequence encodes CASSRTSGYEQYF.

This sequence joins TRBV2 and TRBJ2-7, with a weak D call TRBD1 (5 bases). V dropped 1 base and J dropped 5 bases, with 15 bases sitting between them. There are 15 residues in the CDR3. Germline lookup yields CDR1 SNHLY and CDR2 FYNNEI. CDR3 loop: CASSEVEGRVDEQYF. The CDR3 DNA reads as TGTGCCAGCAGTGAAGTCGAAGGCAGGGTAGACGAGCAGTACTTC.

The J gene is TRBJ1-1, the V gene TRBV10-3, with 8 bases that match TRBD1. The CDR3 spans 14 residues. Trimming took 5 bases from V and 4 from J; bases not matched to a gene: 6. Germline V gives CDR1 ENHRY, CDR2 SYGVKD. The CDR3 reads CAISMTGEVTEAFF. DNA of the CDR3: TGTGCCATCAGTATGACAGGGGAAGTCACTGAAGCTTTCTTT.

This clone appeared a single time. The rearrangement links TRBV30 to TRBJ2-1; the match to TRBD1 covers 8 bases. Germline CDR1 reads GTSNPN; CDR2 reads SVGIG (reference sequence). Trimming took 2 bases from V and 5 from J; bases not matched to a gene: 8. The CDR3 has 15 amino acids. The CDR3 sequence: CAWSFWTGSDNEQFF. CDR3 in DNA: TGTGCCTGGAGTTTTTGGACAGGGTCGGACAATGAGCAGTTCTTC.

This clone was recorded a few times. The rearrangement links TRBV4-1 to TRBJ1-4; D is ambiguous. CDR3 size: 14 residues. Germline lookup yields CDR1 MGHRA and CDR2 YSYEKL. Trimming stripped 0 bases from V and 12 bases from J, with 14 bases between. The CDR3 protein is CASSQDSGRQELFF. The CDR3 region has the DNA TGCGCCAGCAGCCAAGATTCCGGGAGGCAGGAACTGTTTTTT.

This clone was detected a few times. The genes are TRBV6-6 and TRBJ1-1; D is perhaps TRBD1 (6 bases). V was shortened by 7 bases and J by 7 bases, with 10 bases between the two germline ends. The germline V gene encodes CDR1 MNHNY and CDR2 SVGAGI (reference sequence). This CDR3 region has 11 residues. The CDR3 DNA reads TGTGCCAGCATTACAGGGTTTGAAGCTTTCTTT. It encodes CASITGFEAFF.

The chain links TRBV9 to TRBJ1-4, with 7 nucleotides matching TRBD1. Germline CDR1 is SGDLS and CDR2 is YYNGEE. CDR3 size: 21 residues. Germline trimming cut 0 bases from V and 8 bases from J; bases unmatched to any gene: 25. The CDR3 DNA follows: TGTGCCAGCAGCGTAGAGACTCCGGGACAGCGATTTGGAACGGAGGGGGAAAAACTGTTTTTT. This translates into CASSVETPGQRFGTEGEKLFF. Together with reference TRBV9 and TRBJ1-4, the CDR3 gives the full variable domain: DSGVTQTPKHLITATGQRVTLRCSPRSGDLSVYWYQQSLDQGLQFLIQYYNGEERAKGNILERFSAQQFPDLHSELNLSSLELGDSALYFCASSVETPGQRFGTEGEKLFFGSGTQLSVL.

This clone came up once. The chain carries TRBV19 and TRBJ2-5; weak D call: TRBD2 (5 bases). The V and J ends lost 4 bases and 2 bases respectively, with 14 bases between them. The germline V gene encodes CDR1 LNHDA and CDR2 SQIVND (reference sequence). This CDR3 contains 15 residues. The CDR3 loop is CASSKGLAVQETQYF. CDR3 DNA sequence: TGTGCCAGTAGTAAAGGACTGGCTGTTCAAGAGACCCAGTACTTC.

This chain joins TRBV6-6 and TRBJ2-6; no clear D gene. The CDR3 loop spans 16 amino acids. Per the germline V gene, CDR1 is MNHNY and CDR2 is SVGAGI (reference sequence). V dropped 2 bases and J dropped 0 bases, with 8 bases sitting between them. The DNA of the CDR3 is TGTGCCAGCAGTTACATGGCAGACTCTGGGGCCAACGTCCTGACTTTC. Amino acid sequence: CASSYMADSGANVLTF.

This sequence joins TRBV9 and TRBJ2-1; 10 nucleotides agree with TRBD2. The CDR3 has 16 amino acids. Germline V gene lookup returns CDR1 SGDLS and CDR2 YYNGEE. Unmatched junction bases numbered 3, after V lost 3 bases and J lost 0 bases. The CDR3 loop reads CASSAGLAASYNEQFF. CDR3 bases: TGTGCCAGCAGCGCAGGACTAGCGGCCTCCTACAATGAGCAGTTCTTC.

The CDR3 reads CASSGTGYEQYF. CDR3 DNA sequence: TGCGCCAGCAGTGGGACAGGATACGAGCAGTACTTC. V gene TRBV10-1 combines with J gene TRBJ2-7; 7 nucleotides match TRBD1. The CDR3 is made up of 12 amino acids. The germline V gene encodes CDR1 WNHNN and CDR2 SYGVQD (reference sequence). V was clipped by 4 bases and J by 4 bases; unmatched bases: 1.

The sample holds one count of this clone. The rearrangement links TRBV9 to TRBJ2-7; 11 positions match TRBD2. Trimming took 4 bases from V and 2 from J; bases not matched to a gene: 5. The germline CDR1 and CDR2 sequences are SGDLS and YYNGEE. The CDR3 runs to 15 residues. CDR3 sequence: CASSIGTSGAYEQYF. The DNA for the CDR3 is TGTGCCAGCAGCATCGGGACTAGCGGCGCCTACGAGCAGTACTTC.

The rearrangement links TRBV19 to TRBJ2-1; TRBD2 might be the D (6 bases). This CDR3 has 11 amino acids. Germline CDR1 and CDR2: LNHDA and SQIVND (reference sequence). With 10 bases removed from V and 4 bases from J, the gap between germline ends came to 8 bases. The CDR3 nucleotides read TGTGCCACCGGGACTTACAATGAGCAGTTCTTC. Amino acids: CATGTYNEQFF.